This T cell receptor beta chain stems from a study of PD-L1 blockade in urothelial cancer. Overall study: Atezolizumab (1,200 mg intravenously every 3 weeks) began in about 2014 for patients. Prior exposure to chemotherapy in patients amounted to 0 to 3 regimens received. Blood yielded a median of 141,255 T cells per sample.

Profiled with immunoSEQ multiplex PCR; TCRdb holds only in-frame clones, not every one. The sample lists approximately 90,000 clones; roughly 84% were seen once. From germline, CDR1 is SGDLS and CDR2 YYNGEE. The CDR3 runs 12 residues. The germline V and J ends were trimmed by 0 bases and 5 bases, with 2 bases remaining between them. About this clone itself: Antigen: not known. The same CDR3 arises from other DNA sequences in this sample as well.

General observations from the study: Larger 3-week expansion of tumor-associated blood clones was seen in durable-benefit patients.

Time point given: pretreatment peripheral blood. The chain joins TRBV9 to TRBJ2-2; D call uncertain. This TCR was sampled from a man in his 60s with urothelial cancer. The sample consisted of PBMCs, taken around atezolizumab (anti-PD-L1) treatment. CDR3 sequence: CASSVATGELFF. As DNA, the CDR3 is TGTGCCAGCAGCGTAGCTACCGGGGAGCTGTTTTTT. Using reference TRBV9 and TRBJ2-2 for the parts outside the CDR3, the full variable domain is DSGVTQTPKHLITATGQRVTLRCSPRSGDLSVYWYQQSLDQGLQFLIQYYNGEERAKGNILERFSAQQFPDLHSELNLSSLELGDSALYFCASSVATGELFFGEGSRLTVL.